Listed below are T cell receptor beta chains from one sample, sequenced in a study of a mutant IDH1 vaccine in newly diagnosed glioma. For these receptors, no antigen is known. Profiled with immunoSEQ multiplex PCR; TCRdb holds only in-frame clones, not every one. The table lists approximately 50,000 clones, around 83% of them singletons. Here the sequenced sample was PBMCs, taken from a glioma patient whose treatment included an IDH1 peptide vaccine. The receptors derive from a woman aged 45-60 years with glioma. Each CDR3 is given with its conserved first and last residue. The order of the fields is J gene, clone size, V gene, D gene, CDR3 protein, CDR3 DNA. D genes are given only for firm matches. Clone sizes are given selectively: once, few, many, or a class where the clone is expanded.

>TRBJ1-6|NA|TRBV2|NA
CASSSEGGSSPLHF
TGTGCCAGCTCCTCTGAAGGGGGAAGTTCACCCCTCCACTTT
>TRBJ1-3|few|TRBV5-6|TRBD1
CASSFLTGGNTIYF
TGTGCCAGCAGCTTCTTGACAGGGGGGAACACCATATATTTT
>TRBJ2-6|NA|TRBV19|NA
CASSPRTEVNVLTF
TGTGCCAGTAGTCCAAGGACAGAGGTCAACGTCCTGACTTTC
>TRBJ1-4|NA|TRBV7-2|NA
CASGPPYTGDLNNEKLFF
TGTGCCAGCGGGCCCCCGTATACGGGGGACTTGAACAATGAAAAACTGTTTTTT
>TRBJ1-2|NA|TRBV5-1|TRBD1
CASSTGGGPHLNYGYTF
TGCGCCAGCAGCACTGGAGGGGGCCCTCACCTTAACTATGGCTACACCTTC
>TRBJ1-1|NA|TRBV11-2|TRBD1
CASSLQQGSEAFF
TGTGCCAGCAGCTTACAACAGGGGTCTGAAGCTTTCTTT
>TRBJ1-1|once|TRBV18|NA
CASSPSGQQVGSNTEAFF
TGTGCCAGCTCACCATCTGGACAGCAAGTTGGATCGAACACTGAAGCTTTCTTT
>TRBJ1-2|NA|TRBV7-9|NA
CASSLELF
TGTGCCAGCAGCTTAGAGCTCTTC
>TRBJ2-7|NA|TRBV19|NA
CASSIEEGHFYEQYF
TGTGCCAGTAGTATAGAAGAGGGACACTTCTACGAGCAGTACTTC
>TRBJ2-7|NA|TRBV5-1|NA
CASSLTGDGYYEQYF
TGCGCCAGCAGCTTGACGGGGGACGGTTACTACGAGCAGTACTTC
>TRBJ1-2|NA|TRBV4-1|NA
CASSLLFPGRKGYTF
TGCGCCAGCAGCCTCCTCTTCCCGGGACGCAAAGGCTACACCTTC
>TRBJ1-5|NA|TRBV4-1|TRBD1
CASSQEGGTGGRPQHF
TGCGCCAGCAGCCAAGAGGGCGGTACAGGGGGGAGACCCCAGCATTTT
>TRBJ2-7|NA|TRBV7-9|NA
CASSSGHSRSEQYF
TGTGCCAGCAGCTCAGGACACTCGCGAAGCGAGCAGTACTTC
>TRBJ1-1|NA|TRBV6-5|NA
CASRSLSANTEAFF
TGTGCCAGCAGGAGTTTGAGTGCGAACACTGAAGCTTTCTTT
>TRBJ2-7|NA|TRBV6-6|NA
CASSNNRVSEQYF
TGTGCCAGCAGTAACAACAGGGTGAGTGAGCAGTACTTC
>TRBJ2-7|NA|TRBV5-4|TRBD1
CASSFWDRGVGEQYF
TGTGCCAGCAGCTTTTGGGACAGGGGTGTGGGCGAGCAGTACTTC
>TRBJ1-6|NA|TRBV19|NA
CASSLRQENSPLHF
TGTGCCAGTAGTCTCCGACAGGAAAATTCACCCCTCCACTTT
>TRBJ2-7|NA|TRBV6-5|NA
CASSNSGLSFSYEQYF
TGTGCCAGCAGTAACTCAGGGTTATCCTTCTCCTACGAGCAGTACTTC
>TRBJ2-1|NA|TRBV29-1|NA
CSVEEPVGPQNEQFF
TGCAGCGTTGAAGAGCCGGTTGGACCCCAGAATGAGCAGTTCTTC
>TRBJ1-1|NA|TRBV27|TRBD1
CASNRQGPNTEAFF
TGTGCCAGCAACCGACAGGGGCCCAACACTGAAGCTTTCTTT
>TRBJ2-7|NA|TRBV6-6|TRBD2
CASSPSGGANEQYF
TGTGCCAGCAGTCCTAGCGGGGGGGCCAACGAGCAGTACTTC
>TRBJ2-7|NA|TRBV5-4|NA
CASSLVGKYEQYF
TGTGCCAGCAGCTTGGTCGGGAAGTACGAGCAGTACTTC
>TRBJ1-4|NA|TRBV5-8|NA
CASSREYGDEKLFF
TGTGCCAGCAGCCGGGAATATGGGGATGAAAAACTGTTTTTT
>TRBJ2-5|NA|TRBV29-1|TRBD2
CSVGGGNQETQYF
TGCAGCGTCGGCGGGGGTAACCAAGAGACCCAGTACTTC
>TRBJ1-1|NA|TRBV18|TRBD1
CASSPRSYRDSSEAFF
TGTGCCAGCTCACCGCGTTCATACCGGGACAGCTCTGAAGCTTTCTTT
>TRBJ2-5|few|TRBV10-3|NA
CAISEGETQYF
TGTGCCATCAGTGAGGGGGAGACCCAGTACTTC